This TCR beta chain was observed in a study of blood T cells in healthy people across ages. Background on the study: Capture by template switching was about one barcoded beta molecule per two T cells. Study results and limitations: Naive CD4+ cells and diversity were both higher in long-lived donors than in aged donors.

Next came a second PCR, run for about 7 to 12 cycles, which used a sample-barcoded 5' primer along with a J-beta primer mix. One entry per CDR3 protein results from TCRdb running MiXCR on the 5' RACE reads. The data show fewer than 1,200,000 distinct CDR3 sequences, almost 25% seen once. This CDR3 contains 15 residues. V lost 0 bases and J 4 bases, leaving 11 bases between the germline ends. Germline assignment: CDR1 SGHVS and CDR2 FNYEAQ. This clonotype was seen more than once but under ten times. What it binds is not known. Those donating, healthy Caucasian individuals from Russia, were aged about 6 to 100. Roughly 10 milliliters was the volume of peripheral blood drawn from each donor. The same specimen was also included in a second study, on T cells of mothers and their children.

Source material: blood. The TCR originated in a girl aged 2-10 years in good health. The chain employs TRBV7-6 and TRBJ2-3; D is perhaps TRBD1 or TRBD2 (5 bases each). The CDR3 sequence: CASSLAGESPDTQYF. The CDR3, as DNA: TGTGCCAGCAGCTTAGCGGGGGAATCTCCAGATACGCAGTATTTT.